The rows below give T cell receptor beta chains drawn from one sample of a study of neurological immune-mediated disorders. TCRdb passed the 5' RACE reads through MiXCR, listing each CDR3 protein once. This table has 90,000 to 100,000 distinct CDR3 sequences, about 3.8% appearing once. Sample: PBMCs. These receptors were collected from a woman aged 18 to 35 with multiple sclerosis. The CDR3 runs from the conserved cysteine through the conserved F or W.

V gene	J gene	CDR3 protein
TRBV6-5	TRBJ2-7	CASKRSYSDEQYF
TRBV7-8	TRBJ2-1	CASSLELASYNEQFF
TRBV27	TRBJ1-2	CASSIRTGTNYGYTF
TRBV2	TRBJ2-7	CASRRGEFGEQYF
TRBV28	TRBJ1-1	CASSLKGGYTEAFF
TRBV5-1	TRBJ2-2	CASSLASRPGNGELFF
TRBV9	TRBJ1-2	CASSLDSTLNYGYTF
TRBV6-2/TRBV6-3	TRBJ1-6	CASSYDGFPPLHF
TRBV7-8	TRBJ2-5	CASSQGQLQETQYF
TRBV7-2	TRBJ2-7	CASSLGVASYEQYF
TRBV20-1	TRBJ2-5	CSAEPRIAETQYF
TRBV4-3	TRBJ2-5	CASSQDVGETQYF
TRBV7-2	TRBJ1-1	CASRSLYELADTNFLNTEAFF
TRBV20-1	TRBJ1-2	CSASVGSYGYTF
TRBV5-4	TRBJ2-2	CASSIDPGQSTGELFF
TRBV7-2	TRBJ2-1	CASSWGTSVGSKFF
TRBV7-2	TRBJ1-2	CASSPRDLYGYTF
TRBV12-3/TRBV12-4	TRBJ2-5	CASREGRGLETQYF
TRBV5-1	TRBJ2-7	CASSLDQGAWDEQYF
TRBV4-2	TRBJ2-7	CASSQDPSGSFYEQYF
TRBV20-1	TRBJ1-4	CSARPGQMNEKLFF
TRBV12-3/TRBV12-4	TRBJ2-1	CASSFGGLDNEQFF
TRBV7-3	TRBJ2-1	CASSSRGGGPINEQFF
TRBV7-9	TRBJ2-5	CASSFTRLQETQYF
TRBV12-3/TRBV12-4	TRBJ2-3	CASSLMTSGGGGTDTQYF
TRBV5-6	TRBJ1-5	CASSLGTLSNQPQHF
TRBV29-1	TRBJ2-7	CSVEDGPSGESYEQYF
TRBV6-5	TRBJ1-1	CASSRDSVMNTEAFF
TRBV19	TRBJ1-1	CASSMGTVNTEAFF
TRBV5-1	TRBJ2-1	CASSATSGSYNEQFF
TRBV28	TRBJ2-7	CASSLKGYEQYF
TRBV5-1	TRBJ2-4	CASSLDLDRTAKNIQYF
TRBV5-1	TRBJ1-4	CASSLKATNEKLFF
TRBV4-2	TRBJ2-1	CASSQDPGQGSYNEQFF
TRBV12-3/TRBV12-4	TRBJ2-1	CASRGTAWNEQFF
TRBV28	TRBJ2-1	CASSLLQRKNEQFF
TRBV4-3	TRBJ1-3	CASSMGQYSGNTIYF
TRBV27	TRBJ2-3	CASSPYSGGADTQYF
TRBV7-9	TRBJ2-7	CASSHRERYEQYF
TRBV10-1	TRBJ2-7	CASSDGGAKEQYF
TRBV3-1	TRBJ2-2	CASSQDYGEELFF